The present entry profiles one TCR beta chain with its context. CDR1 is ENHRY, CDR2 SYGVKD, per germline. V lost 5 bases to trimming and J lost 0 bases, with 13 bases between them. This CDR3 is 16 amino acids long. The data are from a study of blood T cell repertoires in COVID-19. Study at large: Sites in the United States, Italy and Spain provided acute and convalescent COVID-19 samples.

In the authors' methods: Reference gene primer amplification in the assay estimated nucleated cell counts. Clones were read by immunoSEQ multiplex PCR, and TCRdb kept only the in-frame ones, dropping some. That table gives V, J and clone size, and the DNA gave D and trimming. The table records 150,000 to 200,000 clones, around 81% of them present only once. Seattle-derived patients entered the study during active infection and were followed longitudinally. Sequencing input: peripheral blood. This clonotype was obtained from a woman older than 75 with COVID-19, enrolled during active disease. The chain couples TRBV10-3 to TRBJ2-2; TRBD2 is a possible D gene (5 bases). The CDR3 DNA is TGTGCCATCAGTCTGTCCGGGAACGCGAACACCGGGGAGCTGTTTTTT. Translated, it gives CAISLSGNANTGELFF.